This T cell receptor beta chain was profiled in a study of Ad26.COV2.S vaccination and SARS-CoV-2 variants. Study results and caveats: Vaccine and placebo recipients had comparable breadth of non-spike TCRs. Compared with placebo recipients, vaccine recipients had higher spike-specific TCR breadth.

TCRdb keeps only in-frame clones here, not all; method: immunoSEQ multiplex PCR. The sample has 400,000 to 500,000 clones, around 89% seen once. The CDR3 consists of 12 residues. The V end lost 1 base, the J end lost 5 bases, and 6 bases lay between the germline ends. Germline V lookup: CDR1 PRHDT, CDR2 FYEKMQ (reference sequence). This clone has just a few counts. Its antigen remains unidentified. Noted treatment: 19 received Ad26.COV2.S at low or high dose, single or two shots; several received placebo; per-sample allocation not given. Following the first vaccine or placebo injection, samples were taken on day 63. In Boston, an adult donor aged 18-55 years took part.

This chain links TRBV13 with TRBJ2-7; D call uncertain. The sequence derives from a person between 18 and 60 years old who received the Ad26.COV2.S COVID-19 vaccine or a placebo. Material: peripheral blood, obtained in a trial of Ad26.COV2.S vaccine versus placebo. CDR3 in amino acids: CASSLEGNEQYF. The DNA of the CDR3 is TGTGCCAGCAGCTTAGAGGGTAACGAGCAGTACTTC. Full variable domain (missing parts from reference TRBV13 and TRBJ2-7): AAGVIQSPRHLIKEKRETATLKCYPIPRHDTVYWYQQGPGQDPQFLISFYEKMQSDKGSIPDRFSAQQFSDYHSELNMSSLELGDSALYFCASSLEGNEQYFGPGTRLTVT.